Included here is one T cell receptor beta chain sequence, with context. The sample comes from a study of blood T cell repertoires in COVID-19. About the research overall: Symptom resolution, clearance, or two negative PCRs marked donors in Cohort 3 as recovered. The United States, Italy and Spain supplied acute and convalescent COVID-19 samples. T cells, B-cell-depleted T cells, or PBMCs supplied cDNA or gDNA.

The CDR3 contains 14 residues. Germline CDR1 is KGHSH and CDR2 is LQKENI. V was trimmed by 4 bases and J by 3 bases, leaving 13 bases between them. Per the original data handling: Reference gene primer amplification in the assay estimated nucleated cell counts. Libraries were prepared by immunoSEQ multiplex PCR; TCRdb keeps only in-frame clonotypes and omits some of them. Clonal size and the V and J genes are those of that table, whereas D and trimming came from the DNA. The data show 200,000 to 250,000 clones, 86% seen once. The V and J genes are TRBV18 and TRBJ2-7, with D maybe TRBD1 (5 bases). Input material: PBMCs or T cells enriched from blood (not recorded which). This receptor was obtained from a woman aged 45-59 years in a cohort exposed to, infected with or recovered from COVID-19 (not recorded which). As DNA, the CDR3 is TGTGCCAGCTCACGTGTAACAGGTCGCTACGAGCAGTACTTC. This codes for CASSRVTGRYEQYF. Full variable domain (outside the CDR3, taken from reference TRBV18 and TRBJ2-7): NAGVMQNPRHLVRRRGQEARLRCSPMKGHSHVYWYRQLPEEGLKFMVYLQKENIIDESGMPKERFSAEFPKEGPSILRIQQVVRGDSAAYFCASSRVTGRYEQYFGPGTRLTVT.